This entry describes one T cell receptor (beta chain). The antigen it binds to is not known. Per-base qualities were not stored, and no clone one base away is much larger. This sample was included in a study of CD8 T cells in ankylosing spondylitis (TCRdb year 2017). In terms of the full investigation: The study set out to find disease-linked TCR variants by profiling T cell receptor beta repertoires in ankylosing spondylitis patients and healthy donors. Peripheral blood samples were taken, and synovial fluid was additionally collected from ankylosing spondylitis patients. The full study cohort was made up of about two dozen ankylosing spondylitis patients and 108 healthy donors. General study outcomes and caveats: A TCR beta motif of about eight highly homologous amino acid variants appeared characteristic of blood from ankylosing spondylitis patients. The disease-linked clones were reported to be significantly enriched in matched synovial fluid samples from ankylosing spondylitis patients. The disease-linked clones showed a CD8+ phenotype and occurred at relatively low frequencies in peripheral blood. Some motif variants were previously reported in synovial fluid and blood of reactive arthritis patients, suggesting common disease-initiation mechanisms.

The sequencing machine was an Illumina HiSeq 2500. Quantitative 5'-RACE with molecular barcodes was the method used to prepare the TCR beta libraries. Regarding the original processing steps: A new computational method based on a probabilistic model of VDJ rearrangement was used to identify disease-linked TCR variants. Starting from the raw public reads, TCRdb applied fastp trimming at Q25, assembled clones with MiXCR and retained in-frame beta chains. Every distinct CDR3 protein forms one entry, paired with its most common genes and DNA. The V and J calls were not made by the authors but by TCRdb's processing. This sample comprises 700,000 or so distinct CDR3 sequences, around 17% of them detected only once. Roughly a fifth of the sample rests with the top ten. Including the terminal cysteine and phenylalanine, the CDR3 comprises 13 residues. Only CDR3 DNA is held: 39 bases, read in frame from base 1. Relative to germline, V is 6 bases shorter and J is 5 bases shorter, with 14 bases between their ends.

The sample was blood, either unsorted or a sorted T cell fraction (not recorded which). This clonotype was sampled from a male donor with ankylosing spondylitis. This receptor chain uses TRBV12-3 or TRBV12-4 and TRBJ2-7; TRBD2 is possibly the D segment (5 matching bases). CDR3 loop: CASRRAGDHEQYF. The nucleotide sequence reads as follows: TGTGCCAGCAGGCGGGCCGGAGACCACGAGCAGTACTTC.